This T cell receptor beta chain was profiled in a study of T cell changes during pregnancy in multiple sclerosis (dated by TCRdb to the late 2010s). General notes on the study: Changes in the T cell repertoire over the course of pregnancy were examined in this study in women with multiple sclerosis.

Details on this clone: Its antigen has not been determined. Per-base quality was not reported, and no clone a single base away is much larger than it. Other nucleotide sequences from this sample produce the same CDR3.

The CDR3 sequence holds 15 residues, the cysteine and phenylalanine included. The DNA shown is the 45-base CDR3, in frame from base 1. V is reduced by 1 base and J by 6 bases, leaving a spacing of 15 bases between them. In the germline V gene, CDR1 corresponds to SGHDN and CDR2 to FVKESK. Library method: the immunoSEQ multiplex PCR assay. TCRdb obtained this table from immuneACCESS and retained in-frame rearrangements with V and J assigned. These tables miss some clones; where compared with another copy, unresolved V genes account for less than half of the shortfall, and the remainder is unexplained. Within this sample are about 80,000 clones, with about 91% of them counted one time only. The biggest ten clones account for about 2.8% of the sample.

The chain was built from TRBV14 and TRBJ1-1, with TRBD1 as a weak D call on 6 bases. The sequence derives from a female donor with multiple sclerosis, enrolled in a pregnancy study. The starting material was peripheral blood, obtained before pregnancy. For the CDR3, the sequence is CASSQVWTDFAEAFF. The sequenced DNA is TGTGCCAGCAGCCAAGTCTGGACAGATTTCGCTGAAGCTTTCTTT.